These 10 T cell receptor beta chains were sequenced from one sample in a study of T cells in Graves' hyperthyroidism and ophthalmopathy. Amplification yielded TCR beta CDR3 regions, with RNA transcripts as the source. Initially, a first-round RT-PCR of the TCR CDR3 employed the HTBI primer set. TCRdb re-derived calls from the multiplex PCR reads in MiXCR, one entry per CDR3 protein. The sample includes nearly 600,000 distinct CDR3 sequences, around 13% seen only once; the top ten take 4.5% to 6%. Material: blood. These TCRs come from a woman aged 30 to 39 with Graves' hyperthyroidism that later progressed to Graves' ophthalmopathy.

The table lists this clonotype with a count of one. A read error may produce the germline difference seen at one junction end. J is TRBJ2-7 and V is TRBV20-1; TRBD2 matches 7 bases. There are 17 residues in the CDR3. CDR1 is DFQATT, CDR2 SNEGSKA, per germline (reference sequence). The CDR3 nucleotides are TGCAGTGCTAGTCCAACCCCAATACTAGCGCTAGCCTACGAGCACTACTTC. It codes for CSASPTPILALAYEHYF.

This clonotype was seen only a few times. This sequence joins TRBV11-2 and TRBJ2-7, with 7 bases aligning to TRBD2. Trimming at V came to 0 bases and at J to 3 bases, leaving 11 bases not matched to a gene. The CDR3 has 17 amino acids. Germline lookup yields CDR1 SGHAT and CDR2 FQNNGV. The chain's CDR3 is CASSLDGGGEGNYEQYF. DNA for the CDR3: TGTGCCAGCAGCTTAGATGGGGGAGGGGAGGGGAACTACGAGCAGTACTTC.

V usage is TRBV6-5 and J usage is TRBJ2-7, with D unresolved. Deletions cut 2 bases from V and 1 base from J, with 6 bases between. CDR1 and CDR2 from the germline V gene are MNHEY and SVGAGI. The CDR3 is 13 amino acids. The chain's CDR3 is CASSYGKSYEQYF. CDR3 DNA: TGTGCCAGCAGTTACGGGAAATCCTACGAGCAGTACTTC.

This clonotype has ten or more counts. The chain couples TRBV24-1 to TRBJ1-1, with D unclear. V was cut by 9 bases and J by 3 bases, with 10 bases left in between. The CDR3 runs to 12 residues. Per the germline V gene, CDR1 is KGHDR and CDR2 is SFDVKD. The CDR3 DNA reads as TGTGCCACCTCACTGTGGGACACTGAAGCTTTCTTT. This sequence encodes CATSLWDTEAFF.

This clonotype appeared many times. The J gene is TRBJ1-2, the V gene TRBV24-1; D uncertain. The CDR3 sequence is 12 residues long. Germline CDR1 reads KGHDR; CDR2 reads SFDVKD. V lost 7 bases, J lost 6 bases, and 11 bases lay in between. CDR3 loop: CATRGQENGYTF. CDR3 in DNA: TGTGCCACCAGAGGGCAGGAGAATGGCTACACCTTC.

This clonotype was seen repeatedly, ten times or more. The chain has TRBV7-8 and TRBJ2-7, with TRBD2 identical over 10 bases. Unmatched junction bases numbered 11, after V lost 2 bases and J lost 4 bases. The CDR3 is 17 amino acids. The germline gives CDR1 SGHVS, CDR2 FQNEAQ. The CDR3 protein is CASSLSSQSSGSYEQYF. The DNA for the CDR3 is TGTGCCAGCAGCTTATCCTCGCAGTCTAGCGGGAGTTACGAGCAGTACTTC.

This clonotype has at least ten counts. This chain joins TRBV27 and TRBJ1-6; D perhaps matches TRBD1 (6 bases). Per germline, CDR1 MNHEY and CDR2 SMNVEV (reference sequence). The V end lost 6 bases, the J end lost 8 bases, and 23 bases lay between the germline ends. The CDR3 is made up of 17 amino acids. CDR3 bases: TGTGCCAGCAGCCCTGGGTTAGGGGGGGACATTGATTCACCCCTCCACTTT. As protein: CASSPGLGGDIDSPLHF.

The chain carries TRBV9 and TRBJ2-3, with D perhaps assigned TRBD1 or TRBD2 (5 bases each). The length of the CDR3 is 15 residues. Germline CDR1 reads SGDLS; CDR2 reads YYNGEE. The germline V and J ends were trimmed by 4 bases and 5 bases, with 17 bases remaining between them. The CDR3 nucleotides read TGTGCCAGCAGCAGGACCGGGACCCAGGGAGATACGCAGTATTTT. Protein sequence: CASSRTGTQGDTQYF.

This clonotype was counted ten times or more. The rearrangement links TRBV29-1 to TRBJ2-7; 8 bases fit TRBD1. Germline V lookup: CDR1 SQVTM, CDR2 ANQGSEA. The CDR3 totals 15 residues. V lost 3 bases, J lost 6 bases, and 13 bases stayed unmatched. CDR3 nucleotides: TGCAGCGTTGATATCCTTCAGGGGGCGTTTATCGAGCAGTACTTC. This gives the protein CSVDILQGAFIEQYF.

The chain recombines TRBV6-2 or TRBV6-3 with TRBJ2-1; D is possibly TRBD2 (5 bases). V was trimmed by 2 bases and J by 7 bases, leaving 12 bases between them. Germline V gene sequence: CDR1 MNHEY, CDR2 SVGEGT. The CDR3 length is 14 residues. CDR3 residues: CASSYGWEKNEQFF. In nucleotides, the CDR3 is TGTGCCAGCAGTTACGGGTGGGAGAAGAATGAGCAGTTCTTC.